This TCR beta chain stems from a study of T-cell reconstitution after alpha-beta-depleted transplantation in children. Overall study results and limits: Day-60 TCRbeta diversity that was high in some patients was derived from surviving recipient T cells and thymic progenitors. Two months or so post-transplant, alpha-beta T cells reportedly derived from several hundred expanded graft clones. Fresh T-cell production supplied most of the T-cell counts and diversity seen one year after transplant.

Per germline, CDR1 SGHRS and CDR2 YFSETQ. The CDR3 is 16 amino acids. V lost 3 bases to trimming and J lost 9 bases; unmatched junction nucleotides: 8. As concerns this clonotype: What it binds is unknown.

Unique molecular identifiers tagged the TCRbeta library. Each CDR3 protein is one row after TCRdb ran MiXCR on the PCR reads. This sample has some 840,000 distinct CDR3 sequences, with approximately 15% found just once. The receptor was isolated from a male patient younger than 18 who had a stem cell transplant for acute lymphoblastic leukemia, so the T cells may come from the graft donor. This sequence joins TRBV5-1 and TRBJ2-1, with TRBD2 matching over 14 bases. Sample: PBMCs, mostly from graft donor cells, taken 360 days after TCRalphabeta/CD19-depleted stem cell transplant. The CDR3 DNA reads as TGCGCCAGCAGCTGGGGTGGGACTAGCGGGAGTCTTGAGCAGTTCTTC. It codes for CASSWGGTSGSLEQFF.